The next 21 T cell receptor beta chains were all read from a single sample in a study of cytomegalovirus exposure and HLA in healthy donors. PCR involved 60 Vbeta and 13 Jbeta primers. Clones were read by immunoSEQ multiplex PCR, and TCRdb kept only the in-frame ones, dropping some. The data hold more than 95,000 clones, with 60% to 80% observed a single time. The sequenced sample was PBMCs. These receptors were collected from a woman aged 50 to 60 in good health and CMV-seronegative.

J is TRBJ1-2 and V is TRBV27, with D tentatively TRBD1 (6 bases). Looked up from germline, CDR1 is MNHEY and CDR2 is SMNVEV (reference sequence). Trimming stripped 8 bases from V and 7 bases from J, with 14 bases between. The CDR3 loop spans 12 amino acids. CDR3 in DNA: TGTGCCAGCTACGGGGGGGGCGCTGGCTACACCTTC. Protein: CASYGGGAGYTF.

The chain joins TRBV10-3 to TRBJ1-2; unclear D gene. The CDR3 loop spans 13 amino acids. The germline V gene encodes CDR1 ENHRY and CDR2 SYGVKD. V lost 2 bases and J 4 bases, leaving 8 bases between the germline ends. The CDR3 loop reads CAISEQQIYGYTF. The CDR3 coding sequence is TGTGCCATCAGTGAGCAACAGATCTATGGCTACACCTTC.

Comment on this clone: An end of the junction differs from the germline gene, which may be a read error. The CDR3 DNA reads TGTGCTAGCAGCCCTCGGACTAGCGGGACTACCGGGGAGCTGTTTTTT. Protein: CASSPRTSGTTGELFF. This chain links TRBV7-7 with TRBJ2-2; 12 bases are a match to TRBD2. In germline, CDR1 is SSHAT, CDR2 FNYEAQ (reference sequence). The CDR3 totals 16 residues.

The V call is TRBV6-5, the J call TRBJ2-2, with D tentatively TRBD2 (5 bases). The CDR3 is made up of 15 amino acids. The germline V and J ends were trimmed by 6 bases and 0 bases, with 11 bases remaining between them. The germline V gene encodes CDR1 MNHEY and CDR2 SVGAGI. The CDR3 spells CASSSDGTNTGELFF. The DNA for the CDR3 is TGTGCCAGCAGCTCCGACGGGACGAACACCGGGGAGCTGTTTTTT.

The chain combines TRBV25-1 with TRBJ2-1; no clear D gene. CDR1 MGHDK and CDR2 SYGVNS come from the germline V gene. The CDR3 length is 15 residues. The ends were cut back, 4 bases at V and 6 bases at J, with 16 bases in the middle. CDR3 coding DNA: TGTGCCAGCAGTGGTTGGGTCGGTTCGGGCAATGAGCAGTTCTTC. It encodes CASSGWVGSGNEQFF.

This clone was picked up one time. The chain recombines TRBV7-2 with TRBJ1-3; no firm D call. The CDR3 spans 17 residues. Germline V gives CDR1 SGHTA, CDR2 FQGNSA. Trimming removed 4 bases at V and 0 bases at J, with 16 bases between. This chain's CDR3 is CASSSSPSGFSGNTIYF. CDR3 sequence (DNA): TGTGCCAGCAGCTCCTCTCCCTCCGGGTTCTCTGGAAACACCATATATTTT.

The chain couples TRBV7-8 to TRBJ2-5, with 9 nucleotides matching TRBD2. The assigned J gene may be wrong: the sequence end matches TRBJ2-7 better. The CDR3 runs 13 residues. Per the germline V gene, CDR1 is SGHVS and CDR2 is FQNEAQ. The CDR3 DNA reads TGTGCCACCGGCGTGAGCGGGAGGTACGAGCAGTACTTC. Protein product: CATGVSGRYEQYF.

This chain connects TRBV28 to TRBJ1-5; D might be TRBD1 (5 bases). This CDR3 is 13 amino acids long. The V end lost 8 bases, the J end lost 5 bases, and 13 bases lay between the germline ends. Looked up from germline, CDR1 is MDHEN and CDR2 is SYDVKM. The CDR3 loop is CASHTGGYQPQHF. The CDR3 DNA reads TGTGCCAGCCATACGGGGGGTTATCAGCCCCAGCATTTT. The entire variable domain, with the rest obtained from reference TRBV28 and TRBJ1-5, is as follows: DVKVTQSSRYLVKRTGEKVFLECVQDMDHENMFWYRQDPGLGLRLIYFSYDVKMKEKGDIPEGYSVSREKKERFSLILESASTNQTSMYLCASHTGGYQPQHFGDGTRLSIL.

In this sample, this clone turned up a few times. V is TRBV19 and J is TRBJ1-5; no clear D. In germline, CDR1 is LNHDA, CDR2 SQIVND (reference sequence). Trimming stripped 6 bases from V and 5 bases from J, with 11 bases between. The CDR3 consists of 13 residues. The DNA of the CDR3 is TGTGCCAGTAGATCGTTCGGGGATCAGCCCCAGCATTTT. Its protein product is CASRSFGDQPQHF.

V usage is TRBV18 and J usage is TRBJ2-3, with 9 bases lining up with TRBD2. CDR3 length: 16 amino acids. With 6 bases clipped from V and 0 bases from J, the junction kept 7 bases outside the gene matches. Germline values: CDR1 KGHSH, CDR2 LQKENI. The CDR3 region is CASSASSGTSTDTQYF. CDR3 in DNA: TGTGCCAGCTCCGCGTCTAGCGGGACAAGCACAGATACGCAGTATTTT.

Here the CDR3 reads CAISETSGSVVPYNEQFF. The CDR3 DNA reads TGTGCCATCAGTGAAACTAGCGGGAGCGTTGTCCCCTACAATGAGCAGTTCTTC. The V call is TRBV10-3, the J call TRBJ2-1, with 11 bases lining up with TRBD2. J lost 2 bases, V lost 3 bases, and 9 bases had no gene match. CDR1 and CDR2 from the germline V gene are ENHRY and SYGVKD. The CDR3 is 18 residues long.

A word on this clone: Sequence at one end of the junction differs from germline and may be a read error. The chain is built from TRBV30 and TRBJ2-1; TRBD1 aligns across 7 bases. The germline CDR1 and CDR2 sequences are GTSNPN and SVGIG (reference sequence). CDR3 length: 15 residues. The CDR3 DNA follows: TGTGCCTGGAGCATGGGACAGTCCTCGGACAATAAGCAGTTCTTC. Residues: CAWSMGQSSDNKQFF.

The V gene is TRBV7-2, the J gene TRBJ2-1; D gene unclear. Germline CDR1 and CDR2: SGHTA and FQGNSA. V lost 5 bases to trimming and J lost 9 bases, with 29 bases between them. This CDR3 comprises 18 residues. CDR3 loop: CASSTPPIGFLSYGEQFF. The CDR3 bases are TGTGCCAGCAGCACACCTCCAATCGGGTTCCTCAGCTATGGTGAGCAGTTCTTC.

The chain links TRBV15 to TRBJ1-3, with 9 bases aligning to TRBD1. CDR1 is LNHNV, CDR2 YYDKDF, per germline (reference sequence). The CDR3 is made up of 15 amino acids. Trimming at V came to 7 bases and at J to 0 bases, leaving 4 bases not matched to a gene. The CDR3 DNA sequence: TGTGCCACCAAGATGGGACAGGGCTCTGGAAACACCATATATTTT. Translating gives CATKMGQGSGNTIYF.

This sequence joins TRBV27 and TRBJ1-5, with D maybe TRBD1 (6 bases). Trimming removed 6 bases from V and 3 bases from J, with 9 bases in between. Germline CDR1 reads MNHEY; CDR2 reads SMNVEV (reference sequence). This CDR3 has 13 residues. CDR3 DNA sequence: TGTGCCAGCAGAAGGACAGTCAATCAGCCCCAGCATTTT. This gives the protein CASRRTVNQPQHF.

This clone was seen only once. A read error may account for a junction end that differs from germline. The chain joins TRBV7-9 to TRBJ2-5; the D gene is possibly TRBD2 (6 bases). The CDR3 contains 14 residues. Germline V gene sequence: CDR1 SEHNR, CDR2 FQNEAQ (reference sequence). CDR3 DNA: TGTTCCAGCAGCTTGGATGGCGGGGCGGAGACCCAGTACTTC. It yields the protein CSSSLDGGAETQYF.

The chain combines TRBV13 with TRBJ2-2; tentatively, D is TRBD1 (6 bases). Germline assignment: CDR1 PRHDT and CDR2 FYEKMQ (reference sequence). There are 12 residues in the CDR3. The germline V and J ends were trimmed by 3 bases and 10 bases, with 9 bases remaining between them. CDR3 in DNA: TGTGCCAGCAGCTTCGCAGGGGCGGAGCTGTTTTTT. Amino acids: CASSFAGAELFF.

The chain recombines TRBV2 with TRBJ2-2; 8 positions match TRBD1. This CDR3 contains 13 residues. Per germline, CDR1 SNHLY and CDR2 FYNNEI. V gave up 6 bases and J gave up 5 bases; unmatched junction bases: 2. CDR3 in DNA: TGTGCCAGCAGGACAGGGGAAACCGGGGAGCTGTTTTTT. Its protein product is CASRTGETGELFF. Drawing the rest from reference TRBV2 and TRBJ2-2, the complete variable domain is EPEVTQTPSHQVTQMGQEVILRCVPISNHLYFYWYRQILGQKVEFLVSFYNNEISEKSEIFDDQFSVERPDGSNFTLKIRSTKLEDSAMYFCASRTGETGELFFGEGSRLTVL.

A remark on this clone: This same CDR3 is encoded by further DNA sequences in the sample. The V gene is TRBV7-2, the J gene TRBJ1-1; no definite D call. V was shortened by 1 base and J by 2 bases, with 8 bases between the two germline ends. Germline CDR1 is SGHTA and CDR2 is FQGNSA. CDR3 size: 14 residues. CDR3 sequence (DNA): TGTGCCAGCAGCTTAGGGCGCGGTAACACTGAAGCTTTCTTT. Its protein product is CASSLGRGNTEAFF.

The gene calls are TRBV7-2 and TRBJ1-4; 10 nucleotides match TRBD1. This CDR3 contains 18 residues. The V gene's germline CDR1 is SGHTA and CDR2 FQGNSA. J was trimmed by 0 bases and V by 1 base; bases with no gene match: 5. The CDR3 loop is CASSLERDRGTTNEKLFF. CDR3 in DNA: TGTGCCAGCAGCTTAGAACGGGACAGGGGAACAACTAATGAAAAACTGTTTTTT.

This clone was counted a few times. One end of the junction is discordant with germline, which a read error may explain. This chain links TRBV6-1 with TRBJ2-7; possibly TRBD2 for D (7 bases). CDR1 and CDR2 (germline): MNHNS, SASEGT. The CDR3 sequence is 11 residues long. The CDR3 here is CAGRGGLEQYF. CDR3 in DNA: TGTGCCGGCAGGGGAGGGCTCGAGCAGTACTTC.